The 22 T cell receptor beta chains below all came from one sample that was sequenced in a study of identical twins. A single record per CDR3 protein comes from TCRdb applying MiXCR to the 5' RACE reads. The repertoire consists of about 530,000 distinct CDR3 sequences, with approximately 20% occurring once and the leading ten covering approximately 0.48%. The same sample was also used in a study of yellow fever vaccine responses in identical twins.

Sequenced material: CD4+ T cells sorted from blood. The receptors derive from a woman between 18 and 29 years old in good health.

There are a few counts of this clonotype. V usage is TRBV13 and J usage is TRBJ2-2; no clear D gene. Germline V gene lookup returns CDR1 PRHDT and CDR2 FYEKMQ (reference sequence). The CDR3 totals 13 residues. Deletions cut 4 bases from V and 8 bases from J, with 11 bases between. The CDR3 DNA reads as TGTGCCAGCAGCTACTGGTCGGTGGGGGAGCTGTTTTTT. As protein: CASSYWSVGELFF.

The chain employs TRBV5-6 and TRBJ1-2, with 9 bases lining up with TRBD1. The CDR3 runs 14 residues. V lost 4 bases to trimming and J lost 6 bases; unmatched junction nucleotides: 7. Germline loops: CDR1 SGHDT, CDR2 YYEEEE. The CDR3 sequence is CASSRRDREDGYTF. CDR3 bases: TGTGCCAGCAGCCGCCGGGACAGGGAGGATGGCTACACCTTC. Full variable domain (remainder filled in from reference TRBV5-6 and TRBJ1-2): DAGVTQSPTHLIKTRGQQVTLRCSPKSGHDTVSWYQQALGQGPQFIFQYYEEEERQRGNFPDRFSGHQFPNYSSELNVNALLLGDSALYLCASSRRDREDGYTFGSGTRLTVV.

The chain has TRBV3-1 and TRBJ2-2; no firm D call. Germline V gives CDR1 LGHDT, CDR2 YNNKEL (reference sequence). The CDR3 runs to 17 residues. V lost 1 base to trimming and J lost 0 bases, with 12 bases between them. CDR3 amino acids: CASSQGDWSANTGELFF. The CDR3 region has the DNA TGTGCCAGCAGCCAAGGCGATTGGTCAGCGAACACCGGGGAGCTGTTTTTT.

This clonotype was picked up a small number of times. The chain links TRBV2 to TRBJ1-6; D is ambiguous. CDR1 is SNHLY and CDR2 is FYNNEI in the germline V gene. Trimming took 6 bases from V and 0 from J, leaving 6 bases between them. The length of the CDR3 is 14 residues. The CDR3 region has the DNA TGTGCCAGCAGCGCGAGCTCCTATAATTCACCCCTCCACTTT. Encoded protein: CASSASSYNSPLHF.

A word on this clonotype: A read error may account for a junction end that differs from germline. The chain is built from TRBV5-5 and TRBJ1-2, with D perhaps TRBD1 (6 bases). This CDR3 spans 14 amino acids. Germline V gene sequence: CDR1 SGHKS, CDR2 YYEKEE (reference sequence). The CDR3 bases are TGTGCCAGCAGTTTGGACAGCAACCTTTATGGCTACACCTTC. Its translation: CASSLDSNLYGYTF.

The CDR3 sequence: CASLAKGGTEAFF. CDR3 nucleotides: TGCGCCAGCCTGGCTAAGGGGGGCACTGAAGCTTTCTTT. The J gene is TRBJ1-1, the V gene TRBV10-1; D may be TRBD1 (6 bases). Germline-derived CDR1 and CDR2 are WNHNN and SYGVQD (reference sequence). The CDR3 is 13 amino acids. V was cut by 8 bases and J by 4 bases, with 14 bases left in between.

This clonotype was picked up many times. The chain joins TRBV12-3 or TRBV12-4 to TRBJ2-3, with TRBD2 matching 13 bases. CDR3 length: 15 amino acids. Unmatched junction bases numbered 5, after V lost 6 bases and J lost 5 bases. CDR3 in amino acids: CASSRTSGSIDTQYF. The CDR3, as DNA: TGTGCCAGCAGCCGGACTAGCGGGAGTATAGATACGCAGTATTTT.

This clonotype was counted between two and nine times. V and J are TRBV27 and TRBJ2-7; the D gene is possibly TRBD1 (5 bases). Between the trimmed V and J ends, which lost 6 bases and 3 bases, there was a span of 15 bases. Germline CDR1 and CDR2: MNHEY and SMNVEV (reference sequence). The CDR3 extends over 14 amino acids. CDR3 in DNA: TGTGCCAGCAGAGCGACAGAATTCCTCTACGAGCAGTACGTC. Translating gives CASRATEFLYEQYV.

CDR3 in amino acids: CASKQNYEQYV. DNA of the CDR3: TGTGCCAGCAAACAGAACTACGAGCAGTACGTC. This rearrangement joins TRBV5-8 to TRBJ2-7; D is unclear. V gave up 6 bases and J gave up 3 bases, with 7 bases separating them. The CDR3 is 11 amino acids. Germline V CDR1 and CDR2: SGHTS, YDEGEE.

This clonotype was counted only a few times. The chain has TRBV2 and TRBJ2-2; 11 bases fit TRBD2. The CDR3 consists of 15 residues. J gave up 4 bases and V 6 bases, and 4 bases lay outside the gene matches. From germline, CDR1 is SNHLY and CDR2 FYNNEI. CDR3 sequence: CASRLAGAATGELFF. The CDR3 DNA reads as TGTGCCAGCAGACTAGCGGGAGCAGCCACCGGGGAGCTGTTTTTT.

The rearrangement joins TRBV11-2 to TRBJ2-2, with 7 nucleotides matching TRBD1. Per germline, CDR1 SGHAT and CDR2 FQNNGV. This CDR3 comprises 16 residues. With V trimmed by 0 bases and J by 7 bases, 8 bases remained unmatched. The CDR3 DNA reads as TGTGCCAGCAGCTTAGAAGTAGGGGGCAGGATCGGGGAGCTGTTTTTT. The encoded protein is CASSLEVGGRIGELFF. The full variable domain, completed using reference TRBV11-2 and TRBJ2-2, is EAGVAQSPRYKIIEKRQSVAFWCNPISGHATLYWYQQILGQGPKLLIQFQNNGVVDDSQLPKDRFSAERLKGVDSTLKIQPAKLEDSAVYLCASSLEVGGRIGELFFGEGSRLTVL.

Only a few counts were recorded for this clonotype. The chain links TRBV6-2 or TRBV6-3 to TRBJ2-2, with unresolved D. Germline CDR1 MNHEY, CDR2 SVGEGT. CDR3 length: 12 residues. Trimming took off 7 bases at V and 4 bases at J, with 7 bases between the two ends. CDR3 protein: CASNTVTGELFF. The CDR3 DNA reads TGTGCCAGCAACACAGTCACCGGGGAGCTGTTTTTT.

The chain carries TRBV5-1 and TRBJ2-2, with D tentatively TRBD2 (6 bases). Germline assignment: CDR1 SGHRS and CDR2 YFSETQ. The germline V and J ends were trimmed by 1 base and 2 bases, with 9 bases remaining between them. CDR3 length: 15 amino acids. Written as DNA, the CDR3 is TGCGCCAGCAGCTTGAACGGGGGTAACACCGGGGAGCTGTTTTTT. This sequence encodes CASSLNGGNTGELFF.

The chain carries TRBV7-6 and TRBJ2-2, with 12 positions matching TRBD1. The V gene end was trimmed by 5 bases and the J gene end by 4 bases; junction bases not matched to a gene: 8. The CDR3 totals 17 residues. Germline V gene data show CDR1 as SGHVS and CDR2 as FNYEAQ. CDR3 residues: CASSNGGQGAVTGELFF. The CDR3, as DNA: TGTGCCAGCAGCAACGGGGGACAGGGGGCGGTCACCGGGGAGCTGTTTTTT.

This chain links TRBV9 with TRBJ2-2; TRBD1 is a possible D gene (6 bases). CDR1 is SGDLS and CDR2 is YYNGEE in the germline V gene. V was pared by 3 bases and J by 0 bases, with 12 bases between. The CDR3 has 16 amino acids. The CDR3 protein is CASSEFGGPNTGELFF. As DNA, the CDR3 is TGTGCCAGCAGCGAATTTGGGGGCCCGAACACCGGGGAGCTGTTTTTT. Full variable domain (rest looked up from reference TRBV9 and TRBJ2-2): DSGVTQTPKHLITATGQRVTLRCSPRSGDLSVYWYQQSLDQGLQFLIQYYNGEERAKGNILERFSAQQFPDLHSELNLSSLELGDSALYFCASSEFGGPNTGELFFGEGSRLTVL.

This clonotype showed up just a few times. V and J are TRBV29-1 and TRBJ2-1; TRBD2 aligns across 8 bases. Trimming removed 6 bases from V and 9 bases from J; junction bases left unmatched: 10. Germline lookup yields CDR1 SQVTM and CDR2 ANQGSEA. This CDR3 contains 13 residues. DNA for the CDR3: TGCAGCGTGAGGGGTAGCGGGATGGGTGAGCAGTTCTTC. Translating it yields CSVRGSGMGEQFF.

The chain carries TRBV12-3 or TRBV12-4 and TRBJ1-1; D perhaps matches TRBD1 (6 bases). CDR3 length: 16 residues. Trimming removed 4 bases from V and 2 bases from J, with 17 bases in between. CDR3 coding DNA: TGTGCCAGCAGTTGGGGCGAGGGGGGCATAAACACTGAAGCTTTCTTT. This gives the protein CASSWGEGGINTEAFF.

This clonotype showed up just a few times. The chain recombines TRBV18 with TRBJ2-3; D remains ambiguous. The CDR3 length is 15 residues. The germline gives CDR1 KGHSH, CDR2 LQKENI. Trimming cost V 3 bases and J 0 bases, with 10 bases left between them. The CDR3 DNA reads TGTGCCAGCTCACCCCCTGGCAGGAGCACAGATACGCAGTATTTT. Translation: CASSPPGRSTDTQYF. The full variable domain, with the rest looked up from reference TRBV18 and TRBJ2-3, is NAGVMQNPRHLVRRRGQEARLRCSPMKGHSHVYWYRQLPEEGLKFMVYLQKENIIDESGMPKERFSAEFPKEGPSILRIQQVVRGDSAAYFCASSPPGRSTDTQYFGPGTRLTVL.

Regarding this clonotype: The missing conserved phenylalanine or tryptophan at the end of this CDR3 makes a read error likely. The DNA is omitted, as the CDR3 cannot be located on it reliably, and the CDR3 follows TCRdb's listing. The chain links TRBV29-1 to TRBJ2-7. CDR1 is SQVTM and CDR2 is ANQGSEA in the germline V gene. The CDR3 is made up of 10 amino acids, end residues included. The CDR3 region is CSVGRIVEVY.

The CDR3 coding sequence is TGCGCCAGCAGCTTTGGGGGTGGTGGGCAAGAGACCCAGTACTTC. It yields the protein CASSFGGGGQETQYF. The chain couples TRBV5-1 to TRBJ2-5; D is tentatively TRBD1 or TRBD2 (5 bases each). The germline V gene has CDR1 SGHRS and CDR2 YFSETQ. V lost 2 bases to trimming and J lost 2 bases, with 13 bases between them. The CDR3 runs 15 residues.

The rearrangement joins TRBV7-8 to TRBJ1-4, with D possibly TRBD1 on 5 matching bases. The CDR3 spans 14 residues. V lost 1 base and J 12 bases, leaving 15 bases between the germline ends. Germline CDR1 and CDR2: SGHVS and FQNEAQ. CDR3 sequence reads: CASSLGVLGGELFF. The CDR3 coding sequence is TGTGCCAGCAGCTTAGGGGTGCTTGGAGGGGAACTGTTTTTT.

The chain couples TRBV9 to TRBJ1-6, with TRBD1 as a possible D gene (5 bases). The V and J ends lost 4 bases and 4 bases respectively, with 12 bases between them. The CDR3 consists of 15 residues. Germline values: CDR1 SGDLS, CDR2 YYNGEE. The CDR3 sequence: CASSPLGGYNSPLHF. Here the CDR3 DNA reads TGTGCCAGCAGCCCCCTCGGGGGGTATAATTCACCCCTCCACTTT.